These 7 T cell receptor beta chains share one sample of origin, sequenced in a study of cytomegalovirus exposure and HLA in healthy donors. Researchers ran the PCR with 60 Vbeta and 13 Jbeta primers. Using immunoSEQ multiplex PCR, the repertoire was profiled, and TCRdb retains in-frame clones only, with some absent. The sample has more than 95,000 clones, approximately 76% seen once; the top ten hold roughly 5.4%. The sequenced sample consisted of PBMCs. The receptors shown here come from a young woman in good health and CMV-seropositive.

The chain recombines TRBV27 with TRBJ1-2; 8 bases agree with TRBD1. The germline V gene encodes CDR1 MNHEY and CDR2 SMNVEV (reference sequence). This CDR3 region has 15 residues. Trimming took 4 bases from V and 5 from J; bases not matched to a gene: 9. CDR3 residues: CASSWQGADKYGYTF. The CDR3 nucleotides read TGTGCCAGCAGTTGGCAGGGGGCCGATAAGTATGGCTACACCTTC.

The chain is built from TRBV6-5 and TRBJ2-2, with TRBD1 matching 11 bases. The CDR3 consists of 15 residues. Germline CDR1 MNHEY, CDR2 SVGAGI. J gave up 7 bases and V 2 bases, and 3 bases lay outside the gene matches. The chain's CDR3 is CASSYRTGGNGELFF. The CDR3 DNA is TGTGCCAGCAGTTACAGGACAGGGGGCAACGGGGAGCTGTTTTTT.

The J gene is TRBJ2-2, the V gene TRBV30; D unclear. The V end was cut by 4 bases, the J end by 5 bases, with 5 bases between. The CDR3 runs 11 residues. CDR1 GTSNPN and CDR2 SVGIG come from the germline V gene (reference sequence). CDR3 protein: CAWTRTGELFF. The CDR3 region has the DNA TGTGCCTGGACTAGAACCGGGGAGCTGTTTTTT.

V and J are TRBV30 and TRBJ2-7, with D uncertain. The CDR3 runs 14 residues. The ends were cut back, 0 bases at V and 4 bases at J, with 13 bases in the middle. The germline CDR1 and CDR2 sequences are GTSNPN and SVGIG (reference sequence). CDR3 in amino acids: CAWSVVGGIYEQYF. The CDR3 DNA reads TGTGCCTGGAGTGTAGTCGGCGGCATTTACGAGCAGTACTTC.

Only a few counts were recorded for this clone. The chain couples TRBV2 to TRBJ2-4; tentatively, D is TRBD2 (6 bases). CDR1 and CDR2 from the germline V gene are SNHLY and FYNNEI. The CDR3 has 14 amino acids. Trimming removed 8 bases from V and 5 bases from J, with 16 bases in between. The CDR3, as DNA: TGTGCCAGCGACCTAGGAGGGAACGAAAACATTCAGTACTTC. This encodes CASDLGGNENIQYF.

The chain carries TRBV30 and TRBJ2-1, with D maybe TRBD1 (6 bases). The V gene's germline CDR1 is GTSNPN and CDR2 SVGIG (reference sequence). The CDR3 extends over 17 amino acids. Trimming shortened V by 6 bases and J by 3 bases, and 24 bases separated the two germline ends. Written as DNA, the CDR3 is TGTGCCTGCCCGCCCCAAATACACAGGGATGGCTACAATGAGCAGTTCTTC. The encoded protein is CACPPQIHRDGYNEQFF.

This chain links TRBV6-1 with TRBJ2-7; 12 bases map to TRBD1. The CDR3 covers 15 residues. The trim removed 8 bases at V and 6 bases at J, leaving 11 bases unmatched. The germline CDR1 and CDR2 sequences are MNHNS and SASEGT. In DNA form, the CDR3 reads TGTGCCAGCTCGCCCACCGGGACAGGGGGCCTCGAGCAGTACTTC. Protein product: CASSPTGTGGLEQYF.